One sample yielded the 22 T cell receptor beta chains listed below, sequenced in a study of blood T cell repertoires in COVID-19. TCRdb's table, derived via immunoSEQ multiplex PCR, lists solely in-frame clones and lacks some. The table lists about 310,000 clones, around 90% of them singletons. Sequencing used PBMCs or T cells enriched from blood (not recorded which). All receptors come from a woman aged 18-29 years with acute COVID-19.

This chain links TRBV5-1 with TRBJ2-1, with D perhaps matching TRBD2 (6 bases). CDR3 size: 18 residues. Per the germline V gene, CDR1 is SGHRS and CDR2 is YFSETQ. V was clipped by 4 bases and J by 7 bases, with 27 bases between them. The CDR3 nucleotides are TGCGCCAGCAGCCCCCTCGGAGGGGCGGGAAGTGGCCCTAATGAGCAGTTCTTC. Translation: CASSPLGGAGSGPNEQFF.

The chain couples TRBV2 to TRBJ2-1, with D tentatively TRBD2 (5 bases). Trimming removed 6 bases at V and 0 bases at J, with 12 bases between. Germline values: CDR1 SNHLY, CDR2 FYNNEI. CDR3 length equals 15 residues. The CDR3 nucleotides are TGTGCCAGCAGGGCCCCGGGGAGCTCCTACAATGAGCAGTTCTTC. This codes for CASRAPGSSYNEQFF.

The rearrangement joins TRBV4-2 to TRBJ2-1; the match to TRBD2 covers 9 bases. Germline V gene lookup returns CDR1 LGHNA and CDR2 YNFKEQ. The CDR3 consists of 13 residues. The junction had 0 bases not matched to a gene; V was cut back by 0 bases and J by 9 bases. The CDR3 here is CASSQEGLAEQFF. The DNA of the CDR3 is TGTGCCAGCAGCCAAGAGGGACTAGCTGAGCAGTTCTTC.

The chain combines TRBV3-1 (or the pseudogene TRBV3-2) with TRBJ1-1, with 8 nucleotides matching TRBD1. J gave up 1 base and V 2 bases, and 3 bases lay outside the gene matches. The CDR3 contains 15 residues. The V gene's germline CDR1 is LGHDT and CDR2 YNNKEL (reference sequence). DNA for the CDR3: TGTGCCAGCAGCCAATTAACAGGGGGGAACACTGAAGCTTTCTTT. It translates to CASSQLTGGNTEAFF.

This clone occurred once. The chain joins TRBV25-1 to TRBJ1-2; D not resolved. Trimming removed 1 base from V and 2 bases from J, with 8 bases in between. Germline lookup yields CDR1 MGHDK and CDR2 SYGVNS. The CDR3 loop spans 14 amino acids. CDR3 in amino acids: CASSESLENYGYTF. The CDR3 DNA follows: TGTGCCAGCAGTGAATCTCTGGAGAACTATGGCTACACCTTC.

The gene calls are TRBV3-1 (or the pseudogene TRBV3-2) and TRBJ1-2, with unresolved D. V was trimmed by 6 bases and J by 2 bases, leaving 16 bases between them. Germline V gene lookup returns CDR1 LGHDT and CDR2 YNNKEL (reference sequence). CDR3 length equals 15 residues. The CDR3 DNA is TGTGCCAGCAGACCTCAAGGGAGAGGGAACTATGGCTACACCTTC. This translates into CASRPQGRGNYGYTF.

The chain recombines TRBV11-2 with TRBJ1-2; D not resolved. There are 14 residues in the CDR3. Germline V lookup: CDR1 SGHAT, CDR2 FQNNGV. Trimming took off 5 bases at V and 8 bases at J, with 18 bases between the two ends. CDR3 DNA sequence: TGTGCCAGCAGCCTAGGACTGACTAATAAGGGCTACACCTTC. This gives the protein CASSLGLTNKGYTF.

The chain has TRBV24-1 and TRBJ2-2, with 7 bases aligning to TRBD1. V was pared by 4 bases and J by 5 bases, with 12 bases of the junction left unmatched. Germline loops: CDR1 KGHDR, CDR2 SFDVKD. The CDR3 is made up of 17 amino acids. CDR3 DNA: TGTGCCACCAGTGACCCCCGGGACAGAGGTAATACCGGGGAGCTGTTTTTT. This gives the protein CATSDPRDRGNTGELFF.

The gene calls are TRBV24-1 and TRBJ2-1; 9 nucleotides match TRBD1. CDR3 size: 17 residues. From germline, CDR1 is KGHDR and CDR2 SFDVKD. With 4 bases clipped from V and 7 bases from J, the junction kept 13 bases outside the gene matches. CDR3: CATSESQGQGKKNEQFF. DNA for the CDR3: TGTGCCACCAGTGAGAGCCAAGGACAGGGGAAGAAGAATGAGCAGTTCTTC.

The rearrangement uses TRBV20-1 and TRBJ1-2; D possibly corresponds to TRBD1 (6 bases). CDR3 length: 11 residues. V was trimmed by 3 bases and J by 5 bases, leaving 7 bases between them. Per germline, CDR1 DFQATT and CDR2 SNEGSKA (reference sequence). Here the CDR3 reads CSASGQYGYTF. The CDR3 coding sequence is TGCAGTGCTAGCGGACAGTATGGCTACACCTTC.

The chain joins TRBV28 to TRBJ2-3, with 8 nucleotides matching TRBD2. Germline CDR1 and CDR2: MDHEN and SYDVKM. V lost 3 bases, J lost 0 bases, and 5 bases stayed unmatched. The CDR3 extends over 16 amino acids. The CDR3 loop reads CASSFPSGPSTDTQYF. The CDR3 region has the DNA TGTGCCAGCAGTTTCCCTAGCGGGCCAAGCACAGATACGCAGTATTTT.

This chain uses TRBV4-1 with TRBJ2-3, with TRBD2 matching 11 bases. V lost 3 bases, J lost 3 bases, and 5 bases stayed unmatched. Germline CDR1 reads MGHRA; CDR2 reads YSYEKL. This CDR3 is built from 16 residues. The CDR3 bases are TGCGCCAGCAGCCAGATGGGACTAGCGGCGACAGATACGCAGTATTTT. Translating it yields CASSQMGLAATDTQYF.

This chain joins TRBV28 and TRBJ1-1; 8 bases line up with TRBD1. J gave up 4 bases and V 5 bases, and 3 bases lay outside the gene matches. This CDR3 region has 13 residues. Germline V gene data show CDR1 as MDHEN and CDR2 as SYDVKM. Here the CDR3 DNA reads TGTGCCAGCAGTCTACAGGGGGGCACTGAAGCTTTCTTT. It yields the protein CASSLQGGTEAFF.

The chain is built from TRBV4-2 and TRBJ1-1; 7 bases are a match to TRBD1. The CDR3 spans 14 residues. V lost 0 bases, J lost 10 bases, and 8 bases stayed unmatched. CDR1 is LGHNA and CDR2 is YNFKEQ in the germline V gene. CDR3 in DNA: TGTGCCAGCAGCCAAGATAGAACAGGGGACGGAGCTTTCTTT. This translates into CASSQDRTGDGAFF.

This clone showed up just once. The chain combines TRBV6-5 with TRBJ1-3; no clear D. Trimming shortened V by 5 bases and J by 3 bases, and 8 bases separated the two germline ends. The V gene's germline CDR1 is MNHEY and CDR2 SVGAGI. This CDR3 contains 13 residues. The CDR3 spells CASSRGFGNTIYF. The CDR3 DNA sequence: TGTGCCAGCAGTCGGGGTTTTGGAAACACCATATATTTT.

The chain couples TRBV5-4 to TRBJ2-1, with D possibly matching TRBD1 (5 bases). Looked up from germline, CDR1 is SGHNT and CDR2 is YYREEE (reference sequence). V dropped 2 bases and J dropped 0 bases, with 9 bases sitting between them. The CDR3 runs to 15 residues. CDR3 protein: CASSLDSSSYNEQFF. CDR3 sequence (DNA): TGTGCCAGCAGCTTAGACAGCAGCTCCTACAATGAGCAGTTCTTC.

This chain uses TRBV7-9 with TRBJ1-1; D might be TRBD1 (5 bases). Germline V CDR1 and CDR2: SEHNR, FQNEAQ (reference sequence). This CDR3 comprises 12 residues. Trimming took off 4 bases at V and 11 bases at J, with 14 bases between the two ends. The CDR3: CASSSRLGGAFF. The CDR3 region has the DNA TGTGCCAGCAGCTCCCGTTTGGGGGGGGCTTTCTTT.

The rearrangement joins TRBV6-6 to TRBJ2-5; D might be TRBD1 (5 bases). V gave up 5 bases and J gave up 1 base, with 14 bases separating them. Germline-derived CDR1 and CDR2 are MNHNY and SVGAGI (reference sequence). The length of the CDR3 is 15 residues. For the CDR3, the DNA is TGTGCCAGCAGTGCCGGACACCTGATCCAAGAGACCCAGTACTTC. Translated, it gives CASSAGHLIQETQYF.

The J gene is TRBJ2-4, the V gene TRBV1; TRBD2 reflects the table's D call only, with no check against the DNA. TRBV1 is annotated as a pseudogene. This CDR3 spans 15 amino acids. CDR3 sequence: CTSSRGCSAKNIQYF. The CDR3 nucleotides read TGCACCAGCAGCCGCGGGTGCTCGGCCAAAAACATTCAGTACTTC.

J is TRBJ2-7 and V is TRBV11-2; the D gene is possibly TRBD2 (6 bases). This CDR3 contains 14 residues. V dropped 3 bases and J dropped 2 bases, with 11 bases sitting between them. In germline, CDR1 is SGHAT, CDR2 FQNNGV. CDR3 sequence reads: CASSFGGTPYEQYF. The CDR3 DNA reads as TGTGCCAGCAGCTTTGGCGGGACCCCCTACGAGCAGTACTTC.

The chain employs TRBV28 and TRBJ2-7, with 16 bases aligning to TRBD2. CDR1 MDHEN and CDR2 SYDVKM come from the germline V gene. The CDR3 runs 19 residues. V was pared by 8 bases and J by 0 bases, with 13 bases of the junction left unmatched. The CDR3 DNA reads as TGTGCCAGCCGAACAGCCCAGGGACTAGCGGGAGGGGCCTCCTACGAGCAGTACTTC. It specifies CASRTAQGLAGGASYEQYF.

This chain connects TRBV7-9 to TRBJ2-3; 13 positions match TRBD2. CDR3 size: 18 residues. Germline trimming cut 8 bases from V and 5 bases from J; bases unmatched to any gene: 16. Germline CDR1 and CDR2: SEHNR and FQNEAQ (reference sequence). CDR3 DNA: TGTGCCAGCGAGGGGGCAACCGGGACTAGCGGGGTCAAAGATACGCAGTATTTT. Its protein is CASEGATGTSGVKDTQYF.